These T cell receptor beta chains were read from a single sample in a study of OX40 agonist ivuxolimab in advanced cancers. Only in-frame clones appear in the TCRdb table, and some are missing; sequencing was by immunoSEQ multiplex PCR. This table has 22,000 or so clones, 77% appearing once. Sequenced material: CD4+ or CD8+ T cells sorted from blood, taken in a trial of the OX40 agonist ivuxolimab. These receptors were collected from an adult with an advanced solid tumor such as melanoma, head and neck, liver or kidney cancer. The CDR3 runs from the conserved cysteine through the conserved F or W. A D gene is named only where the DNA matches it firmly. Clone size is stated in some rows and not others, as once, few, many or a class when expanded.

j_gene	d_gene	v_gene	abundance	CDR3nt	CDR3aa
TRBJ1-5	-	TRBV19	medium-sized	TGTGCCAGTACTCATAGCGGAGGGGGGCCCCAGCATTTT	CASTHSGGGPQHF
TRBJ2-5	-	TRBV19	-	TGTGCCGGAGACTATGGAGAGACCCAGTACTTC	CAGDYGETQYF
TRBJ1-1	-	TRBV7-8	-	TGTGCCAGCAGCTTAGTTGAGAACACTGAAGCTTTCTTT	CASSLVENTEAFF
TRBJ2-3	-	TRBV10-2	-	TGCGCCAGCAGTGAGCCAGGTCGGACAGATACGCAGTATTTT	CASSEPGRTDTQYF
TRBJ2-2	-	TRBV6-5	-	TGTGCCAGCAGTTACACCCCCGCCGGGGAGCTGTTTTTT	CASSYTPAGELFF
TRBJ1-4	-	TRBV7-7	few	TGTGCCAGCAACCCTCGCGCAGGGCGTCCGACTGAAAAACTGTTTTTT	CASNPRAGRPTEKLFF
TRBJ1-4	TRBD1	TRBV7-8	-	TGTGCCAGCAGCTTAGCCGGACAGGGGAGTGAAAAACTGTTTTTT	CASSLAGQGSEKLFF
TRBJ2-3	-	TRBV4-3	once	TGCGCCAGCAGCCAATGGACAGCCTCTAGGGCAGATACGCAGTATTTT	CASSQWTASRADTQYF
TRBJ2-5	-	TRBV7-9	-	TGTGCCAGCAGCGCAACAGGGAGGGGAGAGACCCAGTACTTC	CASSATGRGETQYF
TRBJ2-5	-	TRBV7-9	-	TGTGCCAGCAGCCCCCCCCTGGAGAGGGTAGAGACCCAGTACTTC	CASSPPLERVETQYF
TRBJ2-5	-	TRBV21-1	-	TGTGCCAGCACCTATTCGAGGGACAGGGGACAAGAGACCCAGTACTTC	CASTYSRDRGQETQYF
TRBJ2-5	-	TRBV18	-	TGTGCCAGCTCGCCGCAGGACAGCCAAGAGACCCAGTACTTC	CASSPQDSQETQYF
TRBJ2-7	-	TRBV19	-	TGTGCCAGTAGTATTTCAGGACCATACGAGCAGTACTTC	CASSISGPYEQYF
TRBJ2-7	TRBD2	TRBV2	-	TGTGCCAGCAGTCATAGCGGGGGGACCTACGAGCAGTACTTC	CASSHSGGTYEQYF
TRBJ2-7	-	TRBV9	-	TGTGCCAGCAGCGCGTGGGGGGATTTCTTTGGCGAGCAGTACTTC	CASSAWGDFFGEQYF
TRBJ1-1	-	TRBV4-1	once	TGCGCCAGCAGCCACCCCCGGGTCGGGGTTGGGGCTGAAGCTTTCTTT	CASSHPRVGVGAEAFF
TRBJ1-2	-	TRBV6-5	medium-sized	TGTGCCAGCAGTTACCATCGACAGTATGGCTACACCTTC	CASSYHRQYGYTF
TRBJ2-1	TRBD2	TRBV6-4	-	TGTGCCAGCAGTCTCGACCCTAGCGGGGGCGACTACAATGAGCAGTTCTTC	CASSLDPSGGDYNEQFF
TRBJ2-2	-	TRBV9	-	TGTGCCAGCAGCGAGGACTACCAAAACACCGGGGAGCTGTTTTTT	CASSEDYQNTGELFF